This T cell receptor beta chain was recorded in a study of T cell responses to AZD1222 COVID-19 vaccine. The repertoire was sequenced with immunoSEQ multiplex PCR; TCRdb's copy has only in-frame clones and lacks some. The sample gives over 100,000 clones, around 86% of which show up once; 6.3% is in the top ten. About this clone itself: No antigen is known for it.

V was pared by 0 bases and J by 1 base, with 19 bases between. CDR3 length: 18 residues. Per the germline V gene, CDR1 is SGHDT and CDR2 is YYEEEE. General study findings and limits: Repertoire samples came only from after the peak T cell response.

The J gene is TRBJ1-1, the V gene TRBV5-6; TRBD1 might be the D (5 bases). This material consisted of peripheral blood, taken on day 0 of AZD1222 vaccination. The source is an adult in good health. The CDR3 region is CASSLASAGRGKNTEAFF. DNA for the CDR3: TGTGCCAGCAGCTTGGCTTCGGCGGGGCGGGGGAAGAACACTGAAGCTTTCTTT.